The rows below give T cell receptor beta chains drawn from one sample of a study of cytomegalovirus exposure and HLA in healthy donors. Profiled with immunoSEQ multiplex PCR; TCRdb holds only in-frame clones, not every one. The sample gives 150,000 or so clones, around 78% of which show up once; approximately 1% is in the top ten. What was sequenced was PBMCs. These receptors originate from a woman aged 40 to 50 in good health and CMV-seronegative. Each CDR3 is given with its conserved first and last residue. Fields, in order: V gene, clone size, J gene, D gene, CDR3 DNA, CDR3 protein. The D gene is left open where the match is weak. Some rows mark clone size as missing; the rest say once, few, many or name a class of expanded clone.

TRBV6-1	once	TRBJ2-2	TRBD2	TGTGCCAGCAGTGCTGCTAGCGGGAGAGGGGCCGGGGAGCTGTTTTTT	CASSAASGRGAGELFF
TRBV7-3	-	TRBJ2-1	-	TGTGCCAGCAGCTTAAGGGCCCAGATTAATGAGCAGTTCTTC	CASSLRAQINEQFF
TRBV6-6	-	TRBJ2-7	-	TGTGCCAGTACAGGCTTATCTCCCTACGAGCAGTACTTC	CASTGLSPYEQYF
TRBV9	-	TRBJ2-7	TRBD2	TGTGCCAGCAGCGTAGGCCCCTTAGCGGGAGGCGAGCAGTACTTC	CASSVGPLAGGEQYF
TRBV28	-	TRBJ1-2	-	TGTGCCAGCAGAACTCCTCTTCGAGGCTACACCTTC	CASRTPLRGYTF
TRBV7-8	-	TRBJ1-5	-	TGTGCCAGCAGCTTAGCGCGGGCGGAACTTTATCAGCCCCAGCATTTT	CASSLARAELYQPQHF
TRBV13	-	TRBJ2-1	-	TGTGCCAGCAGCTTATTTGGCGAGCAGTTCTTC	CASSLFGEQFF
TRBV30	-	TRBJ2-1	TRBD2	TGTGCCTGGAGTTTCGGGAGGGATTGGGATGAGCAGTTCTTC	CAWSFGRDWDEQFF
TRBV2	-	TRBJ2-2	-	TGTGCCAGCACAATTTCGGGGGGCCACACCGGGGAGCTGTTTTTT	CASTISGGHTGELFF
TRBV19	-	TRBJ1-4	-	TGTGCCAGTACCAAAGAGGGTTCTTGGTTCGAAAAACTGTTTTTT	CASTKEGSWFEKLFF
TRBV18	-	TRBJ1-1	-	TGTGCCAGCTTTGACAGCTTGAACACTGAAGCTTTCTTT	CASFDSLNTEAFF
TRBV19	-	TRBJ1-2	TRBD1	TGTGCCAGTAGTATCAGGACAGGGAGTAACTATGGCTACACCTTC	CASSIRTGSNYGYTF
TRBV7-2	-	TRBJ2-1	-	TGTGCCAGCAGCTCCTACGGGGAATCCTACAATGAGCAGTTCTTC	CASSSYGESYNEQFF
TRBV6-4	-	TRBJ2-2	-	TGTGCCAGCAGTGCCCTATCCGGGACAAACACCGGGGAGCTGTTTTTT	CASSALSGTNTGELFF
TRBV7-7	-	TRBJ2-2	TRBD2	TGTGCTAGCAGCTTAAATAAGGCCGGGAGGGGAGGCACCGGGGAGCTGTTTTTT	CASSLNKAGRGGTGELFF
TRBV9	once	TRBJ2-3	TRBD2	TGTGCCAGCAGCGTAGGACTAGCGAACACAGATACGCAGTATTTT	CASSVGLANTDTQYF
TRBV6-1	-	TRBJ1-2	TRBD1	TGTGCCAGCAGTGAGCCCTACAGGGGGCGTGGGGACTATGGCTACACCTTC	CASSEPYRGRGDYGYTF
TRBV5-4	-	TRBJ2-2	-	TGTGCCAGCAGCTTAGCGGGCGGAGATGGGGAGCTGTTTTTT	CASSLAGGDGELFF
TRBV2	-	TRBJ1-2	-	TGTGCCAGCAAGGTGGGACTCCCCGATGGCTACACCTTC	CASKVGLPDGYTF
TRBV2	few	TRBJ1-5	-	TGTGCCAGCAGTGCAGAAACTAGCAATCAGCCCCAGCATTTT	CASSAETSNQPQHF
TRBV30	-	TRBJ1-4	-	TGTGCCTGGAACATTCGGGAGGATGAAAAACTGTTTTTT	CAWNIREDEKLFF
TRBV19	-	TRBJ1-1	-	TGTGCCAGTAGTATTTTCGTGGATCGGGTGAACACTGAAGCTTTCTTT	CASSIFVDRVNTEAFF
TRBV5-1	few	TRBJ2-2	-	TGCGCCAGCAGCTTGTTCGGTGACACCGGGGAGCTGTTTTTT	CASSLFGDTGELFF
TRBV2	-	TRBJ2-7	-	TGTGCCAGCGTTGTGCGGGGCTCCGAGCAGTACTTC	CASVVRGSEQYF
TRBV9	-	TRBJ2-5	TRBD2	TGTGCCAGCAGCGTAGGCGGCGGGAGAGAATCCCAGTACTTC	CASSVGGGRESQYF
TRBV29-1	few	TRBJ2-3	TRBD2	TGCAGCGTTGAGCTAGCGGGAGACACAGATACGCAGTATTTT	CSVELAGDTDTQYF
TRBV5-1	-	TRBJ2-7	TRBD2	TGCGCCAGCAGCAAGACAGCGGGAGGGCCGGTGGGGGAGCAGTACTTC	CASSKTAGGPVGEQYF
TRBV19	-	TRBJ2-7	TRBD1	TGTGCCAGTAGTAGGACAGGTGGCTCCTACGAGCAGTACTTC	CASSRTGGSYEQYF
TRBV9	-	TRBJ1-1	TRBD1	TGTGCCAGTGGACAGGGGATGAACACTGAAGCTTTCTTT	CASGQGMNTEAFF
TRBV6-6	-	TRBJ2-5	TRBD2	TGTGCCAGCAGTTACTCTCCTAGCGGGACCCAAGAGACCCAGTACTTC	CASSYSPSGTQETQYF
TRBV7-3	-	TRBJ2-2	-	TGTGCCAGCAGCTCCAAGAACACCGGGGAGCTGTTTTTT	CASSSKNTGELFF
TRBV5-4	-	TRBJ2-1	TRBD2	TGTGCCAGCGGGACTAGTAGTTACAATGAGCAGTTCTTC	CASGTSSYNEQFF
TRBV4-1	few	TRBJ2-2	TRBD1	TGCGCCGCCCGGGACAGCAACACCGGGGAGCTGTTTTTT	CAARDSNTGELFF
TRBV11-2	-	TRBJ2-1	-	TGTGCCAGCAGCGTTACCGCCACAGGGTCCTACAATGAGCAGTTCTTC	CASSVTATGSYNEQFF
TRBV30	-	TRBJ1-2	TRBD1	TGTGCCTGGAGTGTAGGTGTGACAGGGGGAGGATGGTATGGCTACACCTTC	CAWSVGVTGGGWYGYTF
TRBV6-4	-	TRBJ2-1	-	TGTGCCAGCAGCAATAGACCAGGGGTAGGTAATGAGCAGTTCTTC	CASSNRPGVGNEQFF
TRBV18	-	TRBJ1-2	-	TGTGCCAGCTCACCCCCCGGGATCTATGGCTACACCTTC	CASSPPGIYGYTF
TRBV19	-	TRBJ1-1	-	TGTGCCTCCGAAGGCGCGGCAGAAGCTTTCTTT	CASEGAAEAFF
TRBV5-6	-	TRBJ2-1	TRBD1	TGTGCCAGCAGCCCCCTGACAGGGGACTACAATGAGCAGTTCTTC	CASSPLTGDYNEQFF
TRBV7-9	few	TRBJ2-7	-	TGTGCCAGCAGCCCGACAGAAACCTCCTACGAGCAGTACTTC	CASSPTETSYEQYF
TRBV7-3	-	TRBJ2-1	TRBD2	TGTGCCAGCAGCGCTAGCGGAACCTACAATGAGCAGTTCTTC	CASSASGTYNEQFF
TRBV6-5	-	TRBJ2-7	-	TGTGCCAGCAGTTCCGGACTGCGGACGAGCTCCTACGAGCAGTACTTC	CASSSGLRTSSYEQYF
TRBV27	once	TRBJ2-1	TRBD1	TGTGCCAGCAGATCCAGGACAGGCCGCCAAGAGCAGTTCTTC	CASRSRTGRQEQFF
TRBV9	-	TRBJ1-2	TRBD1	TGTGCCAGCAGCGCCCCAGGACAGGGGGCTGGTGGCTACACCTTC	CASSAPGQGAGGYTF
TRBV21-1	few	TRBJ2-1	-	TGTGCCAGCAGCAACCAAAAAATCGGGGTGACTAGCGGGTTTTACTCCTACAATGAGCAGTTCTTC	CASSNQKIGVTSGFYSYNEQFF
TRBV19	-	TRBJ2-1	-	TGTGCCAGTAGTATAGTAGCACTCCAGTTCTTC	CASSIVALQFF